The 5 T cell receptor beta chains reported below all come from one sample, sequenced in a study of blood T cell repertoires in COVID-19. Method: immunoSEQ multiplex PCR; TCRdb's copy keeps in-frame clones and lacks some. The sample has over 150,000 clones, around 84% seen once. The source material was peripheral blood. These TCRs come from a man in his fifties with active or convalescent COVID-19.

This clone was counted between two and nine times. This chain links TRBV10-3 with TRBJ1-2; D unclear. Trimming removed 3 bases at V and 2 bases at J, with 10 bases between. The CDR3 spans 14 residues. Per the germline V gene, CDR1 is ENHRY and CDR2 is SYGVKD. The CDR3 is CAISDVLSNYGYTF. The CDR3 DNA reads as TGTGCCATCAGTGATGTCTTGTCGAACTATGGCTACACCTTC.

The V gene is TRBV6-5, the J gene TRBJ2-7, with TRBD2 matching 8 bases. V lost 10 bases to trimming and J lost 3 bases; unmatched junction nucleotides: 11. Germline assignment: CDR1 MNHEY and CDR2 SVGAGI. The CDR3 has 14 amino acids. In nucleotides, the CDR3 is TGTGCCACTCACTCCGGGACTAGTGTCTACGAGCAGTACTTC. As protein: CATHSGTSVYEQYF.

This chain links TRBV15 with TRBJ1-4; no definite D call. Trimming shortened V by 1 base and J by 0 bases, and 12 bases separated the two germline ends. Germline V gene lookup returns CDR1 LNHNV and CDR2 YYDKDF (reference sequence). This CDR3 has 17 residues. The CDR3 protein is CATSRGRGSPTNEKLFF. The CDR3 DNA is TGTGCCACCAGCAGAGGGCGAGGGTCTCCAACTAATGAAAAACTGTTTTTT.

Only a few counts were recorded for this clone. The J gene is TRBJ1-2, the V gene TRBV7-9, with D maybe TRBD1 (5 bases). Germline CDR1 reads SEHNR; CDR2 reads FQNEAQ (reference sequence). V lost 5 bases and J 8 bases, leaving 24 bases between the germline ends. This CDR3 is built from 16 residues. CDR3 sequence: CASSPGSQGGASGYTF. In nucleotides, the CDR3 is TGTGCCAGCAGCCCAGGGAGCCAGGGAGGGGCTTCGGGCTACACCTTC.

The V call is TRBV20-1, the J call TRBJ2-2; perhaps TRBD1 as D (5 bases). The germline V gene encodes CDR1 DFQATT and CDR2 SNEGSKA (reference sequence). The CDR3 runs 12 residues. Between the trimmed V and J ends, which lost 3 bases and 7 bases, there was a span of 9 bases. The CDR3 loop is CSASLQGGELFF. As DNA, the CDR3 is TGCAGTGCTAGTCTTCAGGGCGGGGAGCTGTTTTTT.